Shown below are 19 T cell receptor beta chains from a single sample sequenced in a study of cytomegalovirus exposure and HLA in healthy donors. The PCR made use of 60 Vbeta and 13 Jbeta primers. Method: immunoSEQ multiplex PCR; TCRdb's copy keeps in-frame clones and lacks some. The data contain about 160,000 clones, approximately 80% of them singletons. The sample taken for sequencing was PBMCs. These receptors were collected from a man younger than 30 in good health and CMV-seropositive.

About this clone itself: Different DNA sequences within this sample yield the same CDR3. This chain connects TRBV6-5 to TRBJ2-7, with 8 bases lining up with TRBD1. After removal of 0 bases from V and 2 bases from J, the junction contained 0 bases not matched to a gene. Germline CDR1 is MNHEY and CDR2 is SVGAGI. CDR3 size: 14 residues. The CDR3 sequence: CASSYSDRAYEQYF. CDR3 nucleotides: TGTGCCAGCAGTTACTCGGACAGGGCCTACGAGCAGTACTTC.

The chain carries TRBV2 and TRBJ2-7; perhaps TRBD2 as D (6 bases). Germline V CDR1 and CDR2: SNHLY, FYNNEI. Trimming shortened V by 2 bases and J by 3 bases, and 11 bases separated the two germline ends. The CDR3 runs to 14 residues. CDR3 in DNA: TGTGCCAGCAGTGAAACTACCGGGGGCTACGAGCAGTACTTC. As protein: CASSETTGGYEQYF.

In its sample, this clone was seen once. The chain combines TRBV29-1 with TRBJ2-1, with unresolved D. Trimming stripped 6 bases from V and 0 bases from J, with 12 bases between. The CDR3 has 14 residues. The germline V gene encodes CDR1 SQVTM and CDR2 ANQGSEA. CDR3 sequence reads: CSVRDTSSYNEQFF. Written as DNA, the CDR3 is TGCAGCGTCCGAGACACGAGCTCCTACAATGAGCAGTTCTTC.

J is TRBJ2-5 and V is TRBV6-5; D call uncertain. Gene TRBJ2-7 matches the end of the DNA better, so the J call may be wrong. The CDR3 is 15 residues long. Germline CDR1 is MNHEY and CDR2 is SVGAGI. The CDR3: CASSYSSSVTYEQYF. The CDR3 DNA sequence: TGTGCCAGCAGTTACTCGAGTTCCGTTACCTACGAGCAGTACTTC.

V is TRBV7-2 and J is TRBJ1-6, with 7 bases matching TRBD1. V shed 6 bases, J shed 9 bases, and the junction held 8 bases outside the gene matches. The CDR3 covers 14 residues. Germline CDR1 SGHTA, CDR2 FQGNSA. As DNA, the CDR3 is TGTGCCAGCAGAGGGGACAGTATTAGTTCACCCCTCCACTTT. Its protein product is CASRGDSISSPLHF.

This clone has just a few counts. The chain joins TRBV9 to TRBJ2-1; D gene ambiguous. The CDR3 is 13 amino acids. V was pared by 0 bases and J by 4 bases, with 5 bases between. Germline CDR1 is SGDLS and CDR2 is YYNGEE. CDR3 sequence reads: CASSVGSYNEQFF. The DNA for the CDR3 is TGTGCCAGCAGCGTAGGGAGTTACAATGAGCAGTTCTTC. The entire variable domain, with the rest obtained from reference TRBV9 and TRBJ2-1, is as follows: DSGVTQTPKHLITATGQRVTLRCSPRSGDLSVYWYQQSLDQGLQFLIQYYNGEERAKGNILERFSAQQFPDLHSELNLSSLELGDSALYFCASSVGSYNEQFFGPGTRLTVL.

The rearrangement links TRBV27 to TRBJ2-2; 11 bases are a match to TRBD1. The V segment lost 5 bases and the J segment 5 bases; nucleotides outside the gene matches: 7. The CDR3 has 16 amino acids. CDR1 is MNHEY, CDR2 SMNVEV, per germline (reference sequence). The CDR3 spells CASSDRTGGATGELFF. DNA for the CDR3: TGTGCCAGCAGTGACCGGACAGGGGGCGCGACCGGGGAGCTGTTTTTT.

J is TRBJ1-2 and V is TRBV27; TRBD1 agrees at 7 bases. V lost 5 bases and J lost 2; bases outside the gene matches: 8. This CDR3 region has 15 residues. Germline CDR1 reads MNHEY; CDR2 reads SMNVEV (reference sequence). CDR3 coding DNA: TGTGCCAGCAGTAAATCGATGACAGGGAACTATGGCTACACCTTC. Amino acid sequence: CASSKSMTGNYGYTF.

The gene calls are TRBV10-1 and TRBJ2-7, with 7 nucleotides matching TRBD1. With 3 bases clipped from V and 6 bases from J, the junction kept 5 bases outside the gene matches. The germline CDR1 and CDR2 sequences are WNHNN and SYGVQD (reference sequence). The CDR3 is made up of 13 amino acids. CDR3 sequence reads: CASSDQGVREQYF. As DNA, the CDR3 is TGCGCCAGCAGTGACCAGGGGGTCCGCGAGCAGTACTTC.

The rearrangement joins TRBV7-9 to TRBJ2-3; D perhaps matches TRBD1 (5 bases). The CDR3 spans 14 residues. Trimming took 7 bases from V and 2 from J, leaving 13 bases between them. Germline V gene sequence: CDR1 SEHNR, CDR2 FQNEAQ (reference sequence). CDR3 DNA sequence: TGTGCCAGCATCCCTAGGGGAAACACAGATACGCAGTATTTT. This translates into CASIPRGNTDTQYF.

There are a few counts of this clone. The CDR3: CASSPGLARETQYF. CDR3 bases: TGCGCCAGCAGCCCGGGACTAGCCCGCGAGACCCAGTACTTC. The chain has TRBV5-1 and TRBJ2-5; 9 bases match TRBD2. This CDR3 spans 14 amino acids. With V trimmed by 4 bases and J by 5 bases, 6 bases remained unmatched. Per the germline V gene, CDR1 is SGHRS and CDR2 is YFSETQ.

About this clone: A junction boundary mismatches the germline segment, possibly from a read error. The gene calls are TRBV19 and TRBJ2-6; D possibly corresponds to TRBD1 (5 bases). CDR3 size: 16 residues. CDR1 and CDR2 (germline): LNHDA, SQIVND (reference sequence). The CDR3 coding sequence is TGTGCCAGTAGTATAGATTATGGGATAGGGGCCAACGGCCTGACTTTC. Translation: CASSIDYGIGANGLTF.

This clone was seen once. CDR3 amino acids: CSVENSNEQYF. DNA for the CDR3: TGCAGCGTTGAAAACAGCAACGAGCAGTACTTC. The rearrangement uses TRBV29-1 and TRBJ2-7, with D uncertain. This CDR3 has 11 amino acids. In germline, CDR1 is SQVTM, CDR2 ANQGSEA. V shed 2 bases and J shed 5 bases, with 7 bases lying between them.

V and J are TRBV4-3 and TRBJ2-5, with 10 bases matching TRBD2. In germline, CDR1 is LGHNA, CDR2 YSLEER. The CDR3 consists of 18 residues. V lost 0 bases, J lost 5 bases, and 12 bases stayed unmatched. CDR3 amino acids: CASSQDVPSGGAGETQYF. CDR3 in DNA: TGCGCCAGCAGCCAAGATGTGCCCAGCGGGGGGGCCGGGGAGACCCAGTACTTC.

The V gene is TRBV19, the J gene TRBJ2-3, with D uncertain. Trimming pared 5 bases from V and 3 bases from J, leaving 12 bases between. This CDR3 spans 14 amino acids. Germline assignment: CDR1 LNHDA and CDR2 SQIVND (reference sequence). The CDR3 sequence: CASSEQPGTDTQYF. The CDR3 nucleotides are TGTGCCAGTAGTGAGCAGCCGGGTACAGATACGCAGTATTTT.

The chain couples TRBV11-3 to TRBJ1-3, with 12 bases aligning to TRBD1. The CDR3 sequence is 16 residues long. Germline trimming cut 4 bases from V and 8 bases from J; bases unmatched to any gene: 9. Germline lookup yields CDR1 SGHNT and CDR2 YENEEA. Here the CDR3 DNA reads TGTGCCAGCAGCTCCGGGACAGGGGGCCAAGGAGACACCATATATTTT. Amino acids: CASSSGTGGQGDTIYF.

This clone was picked up a small number of times. The chain joins TRBV7-3 to TRBJ2-1, with TRBD2 matching 9 bases. V lost 0 bases and J lost 4; bases outside the gene matches: 7. This CDR3 contains 17 residues. Germline lookup yields CDR1 SGHTA and CDR2 FQGTGA. The CDR3, as DNA: TGTGCCAGCAGCTTAACGGGCGGGGGGGGCCCGTACAATGAGCAGTTCTTC. Translation gives CASSLTGGGGPYNEQFF.

The V gene is TRBV6-4, the J gene TRBJ2-1, with 7 bases aligning to TRBD2. Germline CDR1 is MRHNA and CDR2 is SNTAGT. The J segment lost 8 bases and the V segment lost 2 bases, leaving 9 bases of the junction unmatched. CDR3 length: 15 amino acids. In nucleotides, the CDR3 is TGTGCCAGCAGTGACCTCGGGACTACTAACGATGAGCAGTTCTTC. Its translation is CASSDLGTTNDEQFF.

This chain connects TRBV10-1 to TRBJ2-1; D is undetermined. Trimming left V 4 bases short and J 6 bases short, with 7 bases between. The CDR3 loop spans 12 amino acids. From germline, CDR1 is WNHNN and CDR2 SYGVQD (reference sequence). CDR3: CASSVTGNEQFF. DNA of the CDR3: TGCGCCAGCAGTGTTACGGGCAATGAGCAGTTCTTC.